Listed below are T cell receptor beta chains from one sample, sequenced in a study of monozygotic twins with inflammatory bowel disease. TCRdb reanalyzed the 5' RACE reads and collapses them to one entry per CDR3 protein, without DNA. The sample totals approximately 330,000 distinct CDR3 sequences. The specimen was blood. The receptors come from a human donor with ulcerative colitis or Crohn's disease, or a healthy co-twin of an affected twin (not recorded which). Both conserved end residues are part of each CDR3.

V: TRBV5-5
J: TRBJ2-5
CDR3: CASSSGLGTGETQYF

V: TRBV12-3/TRBV12-4
J: TRBJ2-2
CDR3: CATRPGLAGGIGELFF

V: TRBV4-3
J: TRBJ2-3
CDR3: CASSQGQGDTDTQYF

V: TRBV7-2
J: TRBJ1-6
CDR3: CASRPGVYNSPLHF

V: TRBV5-1
J: TRBJ2-5
CDR3: CASSLVGGTATETQYF

V: TRBV21-1
J: TRBJ1-5
CDR3: CASSRLGNQPQHF

V: TRBV20-1
J: TRBJ2-7
CDR3: CSARDIRGHEQYF

V: TRBV7-2
J: TRBJ1-2
CDR3: CASSLESGSGYTF

V: TRBV7-9
J: TRBJ2-7
CDR3: CASTRTVPYEQYF

V: TRBV6-2/TRBV6-3
J: TRBJ2-1
CDR3: CASSPPYDNEQFF

V: TRBV3-1
J: TRBJ2-3
CDR3: CASSRGQGTDTQYF

V: TRBV6-5
J: TRBJ1-2
CDR3: CASSRTGHGYTF

V: TRBV12-3/TRBV12-4
J: TRBJ2-3
CDR3: CASSISDTQYF

V: TRBV7-8
J: TRBJ1-3
CDR3: CASRAGTSGNTIYF

V: TRBV7-6
J: TRBJ1-6
CDR3: CASSLVETGRSPLHF

V: TRBV6-2/TRBV6-3
J: TRBJ2-7
CDR3: CASTAGIEQYF

V: TRBV27
J: TRBJ2-2
CDR3: CASSPSIGELFF

V: TRBV4-3
J: TRBJ2-7
CDR3: CASSQVGSGVSEQYF